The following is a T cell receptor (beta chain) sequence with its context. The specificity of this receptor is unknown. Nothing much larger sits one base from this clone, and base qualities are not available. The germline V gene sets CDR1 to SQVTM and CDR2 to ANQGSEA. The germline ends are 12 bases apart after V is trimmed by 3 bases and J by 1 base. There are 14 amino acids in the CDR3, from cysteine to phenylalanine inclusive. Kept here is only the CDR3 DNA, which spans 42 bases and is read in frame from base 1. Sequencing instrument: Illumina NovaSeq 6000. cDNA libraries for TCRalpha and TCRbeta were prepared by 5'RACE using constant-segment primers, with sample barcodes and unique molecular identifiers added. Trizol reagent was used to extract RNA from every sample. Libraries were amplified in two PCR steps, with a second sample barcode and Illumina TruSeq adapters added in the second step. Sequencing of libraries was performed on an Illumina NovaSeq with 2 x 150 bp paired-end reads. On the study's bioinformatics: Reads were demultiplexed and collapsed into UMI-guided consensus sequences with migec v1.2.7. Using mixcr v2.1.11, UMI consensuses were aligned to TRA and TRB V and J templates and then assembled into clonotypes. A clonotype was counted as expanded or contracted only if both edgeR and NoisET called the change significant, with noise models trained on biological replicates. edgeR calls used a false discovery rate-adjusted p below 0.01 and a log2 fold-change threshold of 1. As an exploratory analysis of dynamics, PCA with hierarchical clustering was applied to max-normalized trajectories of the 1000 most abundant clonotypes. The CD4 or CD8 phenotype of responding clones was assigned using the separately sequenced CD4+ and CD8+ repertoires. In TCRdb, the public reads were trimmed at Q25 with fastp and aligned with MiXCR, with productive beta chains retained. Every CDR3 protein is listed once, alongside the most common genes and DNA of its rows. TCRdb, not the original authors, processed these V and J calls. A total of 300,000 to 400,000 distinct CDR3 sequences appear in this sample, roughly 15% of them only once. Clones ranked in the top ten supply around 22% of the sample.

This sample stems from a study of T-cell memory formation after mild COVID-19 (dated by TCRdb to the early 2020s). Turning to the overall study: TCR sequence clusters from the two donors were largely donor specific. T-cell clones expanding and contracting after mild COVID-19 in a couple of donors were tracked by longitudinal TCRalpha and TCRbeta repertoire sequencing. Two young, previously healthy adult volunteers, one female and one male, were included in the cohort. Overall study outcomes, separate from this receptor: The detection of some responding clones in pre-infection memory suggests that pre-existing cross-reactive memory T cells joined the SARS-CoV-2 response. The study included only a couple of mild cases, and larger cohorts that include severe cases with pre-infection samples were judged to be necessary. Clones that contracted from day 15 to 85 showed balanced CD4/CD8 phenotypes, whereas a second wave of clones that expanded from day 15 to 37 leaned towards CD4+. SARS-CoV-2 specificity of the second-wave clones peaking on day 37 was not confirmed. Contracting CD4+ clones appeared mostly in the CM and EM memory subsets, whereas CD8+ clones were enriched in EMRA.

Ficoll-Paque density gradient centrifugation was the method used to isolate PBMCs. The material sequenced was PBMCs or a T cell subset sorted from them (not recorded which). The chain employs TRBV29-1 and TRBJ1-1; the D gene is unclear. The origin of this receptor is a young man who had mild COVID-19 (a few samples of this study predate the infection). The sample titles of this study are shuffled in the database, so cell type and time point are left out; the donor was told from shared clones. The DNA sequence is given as TGCAGCGTTGAGCCATCAGGCGGGAACACTGAAGCTTTCTTT. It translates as CSVEPSGGNTEAFF.